These 21 T cell receptor beta chains share one sample of origin, sequenced in a study of cytomegalovirus exposure and HLA in healthy donors. Researchers ran the PCR with 60 Vbeta and 13 Jbeta primers. Only in-frame clones appear in the TCRdb table, and some are missing; sequencing was by immunoSEQ multiplex PCR. The data contain approximately 210,000 clones, around 79% of them singletons. Specimen: PBMCs. The receptors were sampled from a woman aged 45-65 years in good health and CMV-seronegative.

A note on this clone: Other DNA sequences in this sample translate to the same CDR3. The chain carries TRBV7-9 and TRBJ1-2, with unresolved D. The CDR3 is made up of 16 amino acids. CDR1 is SEHNR and CDR2 is FQNEAQ in the germline V gene (reference sequence). V was trimmed by 3 bases and J by 3 bases, leaving 17 bases between them. CDR3 DNA: TGTGCCAGCAGCTTCACCCGGGATACAGTTTACTATGGCTACACCTTC. It codes for CASSFTRDTVYYGYTF.

The chain joins TRBV11-2 to TRBJ1-1, with a tentative D call TRBD1 (6 bases). In germline, CDR1 is SGHAT, CDR2 FQNNGV. Trimming stripped 3 bases from V and 1 base from J, with 15 bases between. The CDR3 covers 16 residues. DNA of the CDR3: TGTGCCAGCAGCTTCCGAGGGGGGGGAGGGAACACTGAAGCTTTCTTT. This codes for CASSFRGGGGNTEAFF.

The rearrangement links TRBV29-1 to TRBJ1-2; D not resolved. The CDR3 length is 17 residues. V shed 3 bases and J shed 2 bases, with 22 bases lying between them. From germline, CDR1 is SQVTM and CDR2 ANQGSEA. CDR3 coding DNA: TGCAGCGTTGATACTTTACTCCCGGACGGGAAGAACTATGGCTACACCTTC. It encodes CSVDTLLPDGKNYGYTF. Together with reference TRBV29-1 and TRBJ1-2, the CDR3 gives the full variable domain: SAVISQKPSRDICQRGTSLTIQCQVDSQVTMMFWYRQQPGQSLTLIATANQGSEATYESGFVIDKFPISRPNLTFSTLTVSNMSPEDSSIYLCSVDTLLPDGKNYGYTFGSGTRLTVV.

A note on this clone: It is unclear where the CDR3 begins or ends on the DNA, so no DNA is shown, and the CDR3 is as TCRdb lists it. The genes are TRBV7-6 and TRBJ2-1; the table's D call, TRBD1, has no DNA check behind it. Inclusive of both ends, the CDR3 amounts to 14 amino acids. Germline V CDR1 and CDR2: SGHVS, FNYEAQ. CDR3 protein: CASSTAPVGQGAFF.

CDR3 region: CASSFSGTYEQYF. The CDR3 DNA is TGTGCCAGCAGCTTCTCCGGGACCTACGAGCAGTACTTC. The chain has TRBV5-5 and TRBJ2-7, with TRBD2 as a possible D gene (5 bases). Germline V CDR1 and CDR2: SGHKS, YYEKEE (reference sequence). CDR3 length: 13 amino acids. Trimming cost V 2 bases and J 2 bases, with 8 bases left between them.

The V call is TRBV19, the J call TRBJ1-1; 7 bases agree with TRBD1. This CDR3 contains 18 residues. Losses at the gene ends were 0 bases for V and 0 bases for J; bases not matched to a gene: 10. Germline CDR1 and CDR2: LNHDA and SQIVND (reference sequence). CDR3 coding DNA: TGTGCCAGTAGTATAGACAGGGGGACGCCTCTAATGAACACTGAAGCTTTCTTT. This encodes CASSIDRGTPLMNTEAFF.

V usage is TRBV29-1 and J usage is TRBJ1-2; D not certain. The germline V gene has CDR1 SQVTM and CDR2 ANQGSEA. CDR3 size: 11 residues. V was clipped by 7 bases and J by 8 bases, with 14 bases between them. The CDR3 loop is CSASRGEGYTF. CDR3 coding DNA: TGCAGCGCCTCGCGGGGTGAAGGCTACACCTTC.

Only one count was recorded for this clone. This rearrangement joins TRBV4-2 to TRBJ2-7, with D hard to call. This CDR3 spans 15 amino acids. CDR1 is LGHNA and CDR2 is YNFKEQ in the germline V gene. V lost 0 bases, J lost 3 bases, and 12 bases lay in between. CDR3 DNA: TGTGCCAGCAGCCAAGATGGGCACCCGGTCTACGAGCAGTACTTC. As protein: CASSQDGHPVYEQYF.

V usage is TRBV7-3 and J usage is TRBJ2-3, with D tentatively TRBD2 (5 bases). Trimming took 8 bases from V and 6 from J, leaving 15 bases between them. This CDR3 contains 13 residues. CDR1 is SGHTA and CDR2 is FQGTGA in the germline V gene. DNA for the CDR3: TGTGCCAGCTCCCAGGAGGTGGGGGATACGCAGTATTTT. Protein product: CASSQEVGDTQYF.

The rearrangement joins TRBV5-8 to TRBJ2-7; D remains ambiguous. Germline lookup yields CDR1 SGHTS and CDR2 YDEGEE. This CDR3 comprises 11 residues. V gave up 4 bases and J gave up 3 bases, with 5 bases separating them. The CDR3 DNA is TGTGCCAGCAGCCCTCTCTACGAGCAGTACTTC. This sequence encodes CASSPLYEQYF.

The chain joins TRBV7-2 to TRBJ1-2; TRBD1 matches 8 bases. CDR3 length: 15 residues. Germline lookup yields CDR1 SGHTA and CDR2 FQGNSA. Trimming at V came to 3 bases and at J to 4 bases, leaving 7 bases not matched to a gene. CDR3 sequence reads: CASSLVQGVGYGYTF. CDR3 nucleotide sequence: TGTGCCAGCAGCTTGGTACAGGGGGTTGGCTATGGCTACACCTTC.

This clone was recorded only once. V and J are TRBV14 and TRBJ1-2; unclear D gene. The CDR3 is 14 residues long. Germline V CDR1 and CDR2: SGHDN, FVKESK. V gave up 0 bases and J gave up 7 bases, with 12 bases separating them. The CDR3 here is CASSQDGVGGGYTF. In DNA form, the CDR3 reads TGTGCCAGCAGCCAAGATGGAGTTGGTGGTGGCTACACCTTC.

This clone has a handful of counts. This rearrangement joins TRBV4-3 to TRBJ1-4; the D gene is possibly TRBD1 (6 bases). The CDR3 loop spans 14 amino acids. V lost 4 bases and J lost 8, with 14 bases in between. Germline CDR1 reads LGHNA; CDR2 reads YSLEER. The DNA of the CDR3 is TGCGCCAGCAGCCGGGGGGGTGGGGGCGAAAAACTGTTTTTT. This translates into CASSRGGGGEKLFF.

The chain couples TRBV6-1 to TRBJ1-2; 11 bases map to TRBD1. This CDR3 is built from 15 residues. Germline V gene lookup returns CDR1 MNHNS and CDR2 SASEGT. Germline trimming cut 1 base from V and 8 bases from J; bases unmatched to any gene: 6. CDR3 sequence: CASSEESGQGGGYTF. For the CDR3, the DNA is TGTGCCAGCAGTGAAGAGTCGGGACAGGGGGGCGGCTACACCTTC.

This clone was observed a few times. CDR3 loop: CASRDPGQGRGYTF. The CDR3 bases are TGTGCCAGCAGGGATCCGGGACAGGGCCGCGGCTACACCTTC. This chain joins TRBV6-5 and TRBJ1-2; 9 bases line up with TRBD1. From germline, CDR1 is MNHEY and CDR2 SVGAGI. The CDR3 length is 14 residues. The V segment lost 6 bases and the J segment 8 bases; nucleotides outside the gene matches: 10.

The CDR3, as DNA: TGTGCCTGTGGGGAGTGGGGGCCCCAGCATTTT. Amino acid sequence: CACGEWGPQHF. The chain recombines TRBV19 with TRBJ1-5; D ambiguous. The germline V gene encodes CDR1 LNHDA and CDR2 SQIVND (reference sequence). The CDR3 is 11 amino acids. V was trimmed by 11 bases and J by 9 bases, leaving 14 bases between them.

V usage is TRBV5-5 and J usage is TRBJ2-7; 7 bases line up with TRBD1. The CDR3 runs 12 residues. Germline V CDR1 and CDR2: SGHKS, YYEKEE (reference sequence). V lost 1 base to trimming and J lost 7 bases; unmatched junction nucleotides: 2. This chain's CDR3 is CASSLTGEEQYF. CDR3 nucleotides: TGTGCCAGCAGCTTGACAGGGGAAGAGCAGTACTTC.

This clone was recorded once. V gene TRBV12-5 combines with J gene TRBJ2-1; TRBD2 matches 9 bases. The junction had 3 bases not matched to a gene; V was cut back by 7 bases and J by 2 bases. The V gene's germline CDR1 is LGHNT and CDR2 FRNRAP. The CDR3 is made up of 14 amino acids. The CDR3 coding sequence is TGTGCTAGTGTGGCGGGGGGGACCTACAATGAGCAGTTCTTC. Translated: CASVAGGTYNEQFF. The full variable domain, its missing parts supplied by reference TRBV12-5 and TRBJ2-1, is DARVTQTPRHKVTEMGQEVTMRCQPILGHNTVFWYRQTMMQGLELLAYFRNRAPLDDSGMPKDRFSAEMPDATLATLKIQPSEPRDSAVYFCASVAGGTYNEQFFGPGTRLTVL.

This chain links TRBV5-4 with TRBJ1-2, with 9 nucleotides matching TRBD1. This CDR3 has 15 amino acids. With 4 bases clipped from V and 0 bases from J, the junction kept 4 bases outside the gene matches. Germline V gene lookup returns CDR1 SGHNT and CDR2 YYREEE (reference sequence). CDR3 residues: CASSVGQGTNYGYTF. The CDR3 DNA is TGTGCCAGCAGCGTGGGACAGGGCACTAACTATGGCTACACCTTC. Filled out from reference TRBV5-4 and TRBJ1-2, the complete variable domain reads ETGVTQSPTHLIKTRGQQVTLRCSSQSGHNTVSWYQQALGQGPQFIFQYYREEENGRGNFPPRFSGLQFPNYSSELNVNALELDDSALYLCASSVGQGTNYGYTFGSGTRLTVV.

The gene calls are TRBV7-9 and TRBJ2-1; 8 bases agree with TRBD2. V shed 5 bases, J shed 10 bases, and the junction held 19 bases outside the gene matches. The CDR3 spans 17 residues. From germline, CDR1 is SEHNR and CDR2 FQNEAQ (reference sequence). The CDR3 sequence: CASSPQGRGASYGEQFF. The DNA for the CDR3 is TGTGCCAGCAGCCCCCAGGGGCGGGGGGCCAGCTACGGAGAGCAGTTCTTC.

The chain joins TRBV9 to TRBJ1-2; 8 nucleotides line up with TRBD1. The CDR3 extends over 16 amino acids. V lost 4 bases and J lost 0; bases outside the gene matches: 8. Germline CDR1 is SGDLS and CDR2 is YYNGEE. CDR3 coding DNA: TGTGCCAGCAGCCGACAGGGGCGCCTAGCTAACTATGGCTACACCTTC. It yields the protein CASSRQGRLANYGYTF.